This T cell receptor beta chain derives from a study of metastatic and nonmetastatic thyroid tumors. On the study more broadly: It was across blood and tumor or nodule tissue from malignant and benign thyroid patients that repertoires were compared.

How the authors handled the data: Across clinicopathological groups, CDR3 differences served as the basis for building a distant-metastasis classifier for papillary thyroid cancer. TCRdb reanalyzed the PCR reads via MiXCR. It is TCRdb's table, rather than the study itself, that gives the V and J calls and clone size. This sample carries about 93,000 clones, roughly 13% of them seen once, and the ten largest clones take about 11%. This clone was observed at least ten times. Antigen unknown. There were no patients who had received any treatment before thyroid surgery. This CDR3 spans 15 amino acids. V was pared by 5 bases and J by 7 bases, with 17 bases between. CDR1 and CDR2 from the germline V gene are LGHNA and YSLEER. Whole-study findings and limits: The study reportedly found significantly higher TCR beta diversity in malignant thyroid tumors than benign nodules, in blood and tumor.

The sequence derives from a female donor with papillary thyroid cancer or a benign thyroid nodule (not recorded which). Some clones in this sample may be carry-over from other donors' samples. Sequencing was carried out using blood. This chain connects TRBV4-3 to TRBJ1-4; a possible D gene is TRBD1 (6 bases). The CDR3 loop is CASSLQQVRGEKLFF. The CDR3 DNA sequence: TGCGCCAGCAGCTTACAACAGGTCAGGGGTGAAAAACTGTTTTTT.